This T cell receptor (beta chain) was obtained from a study of blood T cell repertoires in COVID-19 (dated by TCRdb to about 2020). About the study as a whole: Samples from collaborators originated in the United States, Italy and Spain and spanned both the acute and convalescent phases of COVID-19. The material from the prospective study consisted of cDNA or gDNA derived from T cells, B-cell-depleted T cells, or PBMCs. The dataset comprised deeply sampled blood TCRbeta repertoires from subjects exposed to, actively infected with, or recovered from COVID-19. The repertoires were released in a freely available public database intended as a resource for research on the immune response to SARS-CoV-2. Samples were obtained from the ongoing ImmuneRACE study (first 160 participants) and from some 1,200 subjects provided by 6 global collaborators. Sample metadata almost always included a de-identified subject ID, COVID-19 status, age in years and sex. Where available, HLA class I and class II types were obtained from metadata supplied by the sample provider rather than from assay-based typing. General conclusions and limits of the study: Clinical and demographic metadata were provided uncurated, with the amount varying by source and participant.

TCRbeta CDR3 regions were amplified from genomic DNA by means of the immunoSEQ Assay, a bias-controlled multiplex PCR. Concerning the study's data processing: The number of nucleated cells in each sample was estimated by amplification of reference gene primers within the assay. To quantify the absolute abundance of each unique TCRbeta CDR3 rearrangement, sequence reads were collapsed and filtered. Productive Simpson clonality was computed per sample as the square root of Simpson's diversity index over productive rearrangements. TCRdb re-hosts the immuneACCESS table, in-frame sequences only. Its copies lack some clones; in the studies checked, an unresolved V gene accounts for under half of them, and the cause for the rest is not known. V, J and clone size reflect that table, while D and trimming were determined from the DNA. This sample comprises just over 150,000 clones, about 85% of them detected only once. The biggest ten clones account for about 2.4% of the sample.

Whole blood was collected in K2EDTA tubes by collaborating institutions according to the institutions' own protocols. For TCRbeta analysis, collaborators shipped samples as frozen whole blood, isolated PBMCs, or DNA extracted from either of those sample types. The CDR3 has 17 amino acids, counting the end cysteine and phenylalanine. CDR3 DNA is the only sequence kept; it has 51 bases, read in frame from the first base. For this chain, trimming is 0 bases at the V end and 1 base at the J end, and the number of junction bases without a gene match is 6. Via the germline V gene, CDR1 is MNHEY and CDR2 SVGEGT. This clone was picked up one time. Its antigen is not yet known. No base-level quality is on record; no much larger clone is a single base apart.

This sequence originates from a woman aged 70 to 79 with acute or convalescent COVID-19. Material: peripheral blood. The chain employs TRBV6-2 or TRBV6-3 and TRBJ2-5; TRBD2 agrees with 9 junctional bases. The nucleotides read TGTGCCAGCAGTTACTCGGCTGGCGGGGGGGCCCAAGAGACCCAGTACTTC. It is translated as CASSYSAGGGAQETQYF.